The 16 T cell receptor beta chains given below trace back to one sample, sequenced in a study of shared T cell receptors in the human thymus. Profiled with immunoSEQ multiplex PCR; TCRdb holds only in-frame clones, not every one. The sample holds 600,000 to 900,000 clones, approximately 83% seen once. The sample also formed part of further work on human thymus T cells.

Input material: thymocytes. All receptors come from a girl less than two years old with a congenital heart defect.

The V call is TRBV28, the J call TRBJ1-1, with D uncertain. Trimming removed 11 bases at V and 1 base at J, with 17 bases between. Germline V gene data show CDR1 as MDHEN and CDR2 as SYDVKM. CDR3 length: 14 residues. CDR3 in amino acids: CAVAGPTGNTEAFF. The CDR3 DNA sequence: TGTGCCGTAGCGGGTCCTACGGGGAACACTGAAGCTTTCTTT.

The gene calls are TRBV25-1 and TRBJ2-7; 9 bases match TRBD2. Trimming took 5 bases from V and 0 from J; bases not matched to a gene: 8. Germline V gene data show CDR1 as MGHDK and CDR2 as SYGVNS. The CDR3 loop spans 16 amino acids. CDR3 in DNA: TGTGCCAGCAGTCTTGCCAGCGGGGGGCCCTCCTACGAGCAGTACTTC. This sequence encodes CASSLASGGPSYEQYF.

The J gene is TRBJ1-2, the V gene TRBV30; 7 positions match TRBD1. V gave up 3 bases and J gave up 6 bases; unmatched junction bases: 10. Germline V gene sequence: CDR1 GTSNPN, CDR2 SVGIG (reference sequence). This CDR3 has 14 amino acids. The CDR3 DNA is TGTGCCTGGAGCCGGGACAGAGAATGGGATGGCTACACCTTC. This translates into CAWSRDREWDGYTF. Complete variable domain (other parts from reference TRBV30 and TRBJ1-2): SQTIHQWPATLVQPVGSPLSLECTVEGTSNPNLYWYRQAAGRGLQLLFYSVGIGQISSEVPQNLSASRPQDRQFILSSKKLLLSDSGFYLCAWSRDREWDGYTFGSGTRLTVV.

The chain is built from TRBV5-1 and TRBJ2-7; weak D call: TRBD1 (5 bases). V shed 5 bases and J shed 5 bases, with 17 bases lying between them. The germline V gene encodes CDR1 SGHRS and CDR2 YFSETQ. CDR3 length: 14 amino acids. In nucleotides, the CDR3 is TGCGCCAGCAGACCCGGTTCAGGGTGGAACGAGCAGTACTTC. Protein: CASRPGSGWNEQYF.

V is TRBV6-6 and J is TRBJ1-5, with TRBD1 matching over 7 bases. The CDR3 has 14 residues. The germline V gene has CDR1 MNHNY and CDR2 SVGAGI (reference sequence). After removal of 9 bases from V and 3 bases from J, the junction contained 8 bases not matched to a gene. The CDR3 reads CASHYRGHNQPQHF. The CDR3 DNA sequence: TGTGCCAGTCATTACAGGGGTCACAATCAGCCCCAGCATTTT.

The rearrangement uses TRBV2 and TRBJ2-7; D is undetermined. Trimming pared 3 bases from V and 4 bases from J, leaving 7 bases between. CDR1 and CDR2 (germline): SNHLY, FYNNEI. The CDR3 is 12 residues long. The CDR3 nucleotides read TGTGCCAGCAGTGATCGAACTTACGAGCAGTACTTC. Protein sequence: CASSDRTYEQYF.

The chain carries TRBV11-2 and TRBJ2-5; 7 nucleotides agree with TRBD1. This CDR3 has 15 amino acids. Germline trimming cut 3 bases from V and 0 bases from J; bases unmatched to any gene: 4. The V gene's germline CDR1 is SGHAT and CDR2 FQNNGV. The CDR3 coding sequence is TGTGCCAGCAGCTTGAGGACAGGTTACCAAGAGACCCAGTACTTC. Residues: CASSLRTGYQETQYF.

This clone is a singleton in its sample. This CDR3 is CASSWGQGAREQYF. The CDR3, as DNA: TGTGCCAGCAGTTGGGGGCAGGGGGCTCGAGAGCAGTACTTC. The rearrangement joins TRBV5-8 to TRBJ2-7; 8 bases map to TRBD1. Unmatched junction bases numbered 11, after V lost 5 bases and J lost 7 bases. This CDR3 has 14 amino acids. Germline CDR1 reads SGHTS; CDR2 reads YDEGEE.

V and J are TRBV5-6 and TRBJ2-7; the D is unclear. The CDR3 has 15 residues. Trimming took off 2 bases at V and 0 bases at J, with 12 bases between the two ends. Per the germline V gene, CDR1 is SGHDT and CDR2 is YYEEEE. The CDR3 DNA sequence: TGTGCCAGCAGCTTTTCCCCTGACTGCTCCTACGAGCAGTACTTC. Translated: CASSFSPDCSYEQYF. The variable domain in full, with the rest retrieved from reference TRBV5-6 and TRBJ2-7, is DAGVTQSPTHLIKTRGQQVTLRCSPKSGHDTVSWYQQALGQGPQFIFQYYEEEERQRGNFPDRFSGHQFPNYSSELNVNALLLGDSALYLCASSFSPDCSYEQYFGPGTRLTVT.

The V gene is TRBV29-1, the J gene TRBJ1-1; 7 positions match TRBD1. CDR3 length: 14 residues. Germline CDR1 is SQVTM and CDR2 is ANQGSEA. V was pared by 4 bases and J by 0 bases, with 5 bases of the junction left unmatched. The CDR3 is CSVGSRGMNTEAFF. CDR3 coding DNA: TGCAGCGTTGGGTCCAGGGGGATGAACACTGAAGCTTTCTTT.

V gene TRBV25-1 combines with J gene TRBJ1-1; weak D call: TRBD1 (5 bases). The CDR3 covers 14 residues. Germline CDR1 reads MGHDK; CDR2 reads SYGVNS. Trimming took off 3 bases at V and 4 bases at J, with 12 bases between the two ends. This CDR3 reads CASSEVGVGTEAFF. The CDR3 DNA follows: TGTGCCAGCAGTGAGGTAGGGGTTGGCACTGAAGCTTTCTTT.

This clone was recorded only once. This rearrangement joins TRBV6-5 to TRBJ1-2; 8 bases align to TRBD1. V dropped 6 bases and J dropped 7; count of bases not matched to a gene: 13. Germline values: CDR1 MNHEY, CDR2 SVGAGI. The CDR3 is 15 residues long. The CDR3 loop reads CASRRTGLVLCGYTF. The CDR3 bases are TGTGCCAGCAGACGGACAGGGCTTGTCCTATGTGGCTACACCTTC.

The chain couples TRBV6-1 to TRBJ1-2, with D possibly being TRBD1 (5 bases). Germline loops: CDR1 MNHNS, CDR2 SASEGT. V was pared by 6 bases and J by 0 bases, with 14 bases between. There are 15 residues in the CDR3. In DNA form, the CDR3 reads TGTGCCAGCAGGACTGCCAGGGCCTCTAACTATGGCTACACCTTC. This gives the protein CASRTARASNYGYTF.

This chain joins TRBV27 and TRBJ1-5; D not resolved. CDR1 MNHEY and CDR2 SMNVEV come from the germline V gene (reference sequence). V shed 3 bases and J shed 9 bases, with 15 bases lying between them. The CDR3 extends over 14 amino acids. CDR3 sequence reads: CASSFGGRLGPQHF. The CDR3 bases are TGTGCCAGCAGTTTTGGTGGCAGGCTGGGGCCCCAGCATTTT.

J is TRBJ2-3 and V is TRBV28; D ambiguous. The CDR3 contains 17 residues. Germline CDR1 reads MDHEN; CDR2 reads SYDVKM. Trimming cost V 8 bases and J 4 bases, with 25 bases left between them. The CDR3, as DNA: TGTGCCAGCTCACAACCCGGGTGGCTAGAGGTACCAGATACGCAGTATTTT. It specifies CASSQPGWLEVPDTQYF.

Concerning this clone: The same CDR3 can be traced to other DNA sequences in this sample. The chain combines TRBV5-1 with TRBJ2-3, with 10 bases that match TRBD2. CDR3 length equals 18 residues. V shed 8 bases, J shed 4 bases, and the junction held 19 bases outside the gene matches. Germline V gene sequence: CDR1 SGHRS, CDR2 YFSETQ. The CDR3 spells CASSRVGAGGPGPDTQYF. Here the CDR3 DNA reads TGCGCCAGTAGCCGGGTCGGAGCGGGGGGGCCCGGCCCAGATACGCAGTATTTT.